A selection of T cell receptor beta chains follows, all from one sample in a study of cytomegalovirus exposure and HLA in healthy donors. Method: immunoSEQ multiplex PCR; TCRdb's copy keeps in-frame clones and lacks some. The table lists 150,000 to 180,000 clones, roughly 80% of them singletons. The sequenced material came from PBMCs. The source of these receptors is a woman in her thirties or forties in good health and CMV-seronegative. Each CDR3 is given with its conserved first and last residue. The order of the fields is J gene, D gene, clone size, V gene, CDR3 DNA, CDR3 protein. The D gene is left open where the match is weak. Clone size is not always given. Where it is, it says once, few, many or a class for expanded clones.

j_call: TRBJ2-5
d_call: TRBD1
clone_size: few
v_call: TRBV5-1
cdr3_nt: TGCGCCAGCAGCCCAGACAGGGGTCAAGAGACCCAGTACTTC
cdr3_aa: CASSPDRGQETQYF

j_call: TRBJ2-7
d_call: .
clone_size: .
v_call: TRBV5-1
cdr3_nt: TGCGCCAGCAGCTTGGAAGGGACACCCTACGAGCAGTACTTC
cdr3_aa: CASSLEGTPYEQYF

j_call: TRBJ1-2
d_call: TRBD1
clone_size: once
v_call: TRBV25-1
cdr3_nt: TGTGCCAGCAGTGAATATCCGGGGACAGGATATGGCTACACCTTC
cdr3_aa: CASSEYPGTGYGYTF

j_call: TRBJ1-5
d_call: .
clone_size: .
v_call: TRBV6-1
cdr3_nt: TGTGCCAGCACCCCGGGAGGTGGGGGTCAGCCCCAGCATTTT
cdr3_aa: CASTPGGGGQPQHF

j_call: TRBJ1-1
d_call: TRBD1
clone_size: .
v_call: TRBV30
cdr3_nt: TGTGCCTGGGATAGGGGGCAAGCGGTGAACACTGAAGCTTTCTTT
cdr3_aa: CAWDRGQAVNTEAFF

j_call: TRBJ1-1
d_call: .
clone_size: .
v_call: TRBV10-3
cdr3_nt: TGTGCCATCAGTGAGTCGTATTCCAACACTGAAGCTTTCTTT
cdr3_aa: CAISESYSNTEAFF

j_call: TRBJ1-5
d_call: .
clone_size: .
v_call: TRBV10-3
cdr3_nt: TGTGCCATCGGCGCCGCAGGGGGCAATCAGCCCCAGCATTTT
cdr3_aa: CAIGAAGGNQPQHF

j_call: TRBJ2-6
d_call: .
clone_size: .
v_call: TRBV5-6
cdr3_nt: TGTGCCAGCAGCTTCAGGGTCTCTGGGGCCAACGTCCTGACTTTC
cdr3_aa: CASSFRVSGANVLTF

j_call: TRBJ2-2
d_call: TRBD2
clone_size: .
v_call: TRBV4-2
cdr3_nt: TGTGCCAGCAGCCAAGAGAGCGGGAGGGCCACCGGGGAGCTGTTTTTT
cdr3_aa: CASSQESGRATGELFF

j_call: TRBJ2-6
d_call: .
clone_size: .
v_call: TRBV5-1
cdr3_nt: TGCGCCAGCAGCTTAGAAGCCGGGGCCAACGTCCTGACTTTC
cdr3_aa: CASSLEAGANVLTF

j_call: TRBJ2-3
d_call: .
clone_size: few
v_call: TRBV5-1
cdr3_nt: TGCGCCAGCAGCTTGTCGGATACGCAGTATTTT
cdr3_aa: CASSLSDTQYF

j_call: TRBJ2-7
d_call: .
clone_size: .
v_call: TRBV19
cdr3_nt: TGTGCCAGTAGTATAGATAACCAGGGGACCTACGAGCAGTACTTC
cdr3_aa: CASSIDNQGTYEQYF

j_call: TRBJ2-6
d_call: TRBD2
clone_size: few
v_call: TRBV5-5
cdr3_nt: TGTGCCAGCAGCCGGGAGGCGGATATGGCTGGGGCCAACGTCCTGACTTTC
cdr3_aa: CASSREADMAGANVLTF

j_call: TRBJ1-1
d_call: TRBD1
clone_size: few
v_call: TRBV5-1
cdr3_nt: TGCGCCAGCAGCTTTGATCCCCAGGGGGCGAATCCCATGAACACTGAAGCTTTCTTT
cdr3_aa: CASSFDPQGANPMNTEAFF

j_call: TRBJ2-1
d_call: TRBD2
clone_size: .
v_call: TRBV6-5
cdr3_nt: TGTGCCAGCAGTTATAACCTAGCGGGAGGGCAGGATGAGCAGTTCTTC
cdr3_aa: CASSYNLAGGQDEQFF

j_call: TRBJ2-1
d_call: TRBD2
clone_size: .
v_call: TRBV2
cdr3_nt: TGTGCCAGCAGATACAATTTAGCGGGGGCGTCCTACAATGAGCAGTTCTTC
cdr3_aa: CASRYNLAGASYNEQFF